Listed below are T cell receptor beta chains from one sample, sequenced in a study of T cell responses to AZD1222 COVID-19 vaccine. Repertoires were generated with immunoSEQ multiplex PCR, while TCRdb's copy carries only in-frame clones and drops some. The data hold 95,000 to 150,000 clones, with just over 90% observed a single time. Sequencing was performed on peripheral blood, taken 28 days after the second AZD1222 dose. Receptors were obtained from an adult who received the AZD1222 COVID-19 vaccine. Each CDR3 is given without its conserved first and last residue. A D gene is named only where the DNA matches it firmly.

CDR3 length: 13; V gene: TRBV4-3; J gene: TRBJ2-5; D gene: -; CDR3 protein: ASSQGTAAIETQY
CDR3 length: 12; V gene: TRBV7-2; J gene: TRBJ1-3; D gene: -; CDR3 protein: ASSLGSEGNTIY
CDR3 length: 11; V gene: TRBV18; J gene: TRBJ1-2; D gene: -; CDR3 protein: ASSPNTEYGYT
CDR3 length: 13; V gene: TRBV4-3; J gene: TRBJ2-7; D gene: -; CDR3 protein: ASSQDGQPHEGQY
CDR3 length: 13; V gene: TRBV7-9; J gene: TRBJ2-7; D gene: TRBD1; CDR3 protein: ASSPPTGETYEQY
CDR3 length: 14; V gene: TRBV14; J gene: TRBJ1-1; D gene: -; CDR3 protein: ASSQGTIVLNTEAF
CDR3 length: 13; V gene: TRBV9; J gene: TRBJ2-6; D gene: TRBD1; CDR3 protein: ASSADPGQPYVLT
CDR3 length: 12; V gene: TRBV12-5; J gene: TRBJ1-3; D gene: -; CDR3 protein: ASGHYREPNTIY
CDR3 length: 13; V gene: TRBV15; J gene: TRBJ1-5; D gene: -; CDR3 protein: ATRPGGVPHQPQH
CDR3 length: 11; V gene: TRBV11-3; J gene: TRBJ1-1; D gene: -; CDR3 protein: ASSSGINTEAF
CDR3 length: 13; V gene: TRBV3-1/TRBV3-2; J gene: TRBJ2-5; D gene: -; CDR3 protein: ASSQDSRATKTQY
CDR3 length: 13; V gene: TRBV6-2/TRBV6-3; J gene: TRBJ1-2; D gene: -; CDR3 protein: ASSRPGLPLDGYT
CDR3 length: 14; V gene: TRBV4-1; J gene: TRBJ1-5; D gene: -; CDR3 protein: ASSQERWQTNQPQH
CDR3 length: 13; V gene: TRBV15; J gene: TRBJ1-4; D gene: -; CDR3 protein: ATSRAPQGNEKLF
CDR3 length: 16; V gene: TRBV7-8; J gene: TRBJ1-1; D gene: TRBD1; CDR3 protein: ASSLAIPGQGVGTEAF
CDR3 length: 14; V gene: TRBV7-6; J gene: TRBJ2-7; D gene: TRBD2; CDR3 protein: ASSHQRTSGAYEQY
CDR3 length: 13; V gene: TRBV9; J gene: TRBJ2-5; D gene: TRBD2; CDR3 protein: ASSVEAGGWETQY